Sequencing of this T cell receptor beta chain was carried out in a study of early T cells in non-severe SARS-CoV-2 infection. Ten or more counts support this clonotype. Germline assignment: CDR1 MNHEY and CDR2 SVGAGI. The CDR3 consists of 17 residues. Trimming left V 6 bases short and J 3 bases short, with 21 bases between. TCRdb fed the 5' RACE reads into MiXCR, producing one record per CDR3 protein. Found here are fewer than 100,000 distinct CDR3 sequences, roughly 12% of them singletons; the top ten hold around 3.6%. The chain joins TRBV6-5 to TRBJ2-1; D might be TRBD1 (5 bases). This clonotype originated in an adult who was a healthcare worker with PCR-confirmed SARS-CoV-2 infection or an uninfected control (not recorded which). The sequencing sample was made of whole blood. CDR3 sequence reads: CASRRGSQSPSYNEQFF. The CDR3 DNA sequence: TGTGCCAGCAGAAGGGGCAGTCAGTCCCCTAGCTACAATGAGCAGTTCTTC.